This TCR beta chain is drawn from a study of blood T cell repertoires in COVID-19. About the research overall: T cells, B-cell-depleted T cells, or PBMCs supplied cDNA or gDNA.

Method: immunoSEQ multiplex PCR; TCRdb's copy keeps in-frame clones and lacks some. The profile shows about 300,000 clones, around 86% of them singletons. Germline V CDR1 and CDR2: LNHDA, SQIVND (reference sequence). V was pared by 4 bases and J by 7 bases, with 17 bases between. The CDR3 has 15 residues. The clonotype was recovered from a woman under 30 who had recovered from COVID-19. The V and J genes are TRBV19 and TRBJ2-1, with D tentatively TRBD1 (6 bases). The sequenced sample consisted of PBMCs or T cells enriched from blood (not recorded which). CDR3 sequence (DNA): TGTGCCAGTAGTAGGGGGCGGGCGTCCGGGAATGAGCAGTTCTTC. Encoded protein: CASSRGRASGNEQFF.